Each of the 27 T cell receptor beta chains below was sequenced from the same sample in a study of cytomegalovirus exposure and HLA in healthy donors. The PCR ran on 60 Vbeta and 13 Jbeta primers. Repertoires were generated with immunoSEQ multiplex PCR, while TCRdb's copy carries only in-frame clones and drops some. Of some 130,000 clones in the sample, about four fifths were seen once. Sequencing was done on a sample of PBMCs. The receptors originated from a young man in good health and CMV-seronegative.

This clone showed up just a few times. The rearrangement links TRBV4-1 to TRBJ2-3, with TRBD2 identical over 8 bases. The length of the CDR3 is 17 residues. CDR1 is MGHRA and CDR2 is YSYEKL in the germline V gene. The trim removed 4 bases at V and 5 bases at J, leaving 14 bases unmatched. CDR3 loop: CASSRGGLAGLGDTQYF. CDR3 nucleotides: TGCGCCAGCAGCCGGGGAGGCTTAGCGGGACTGGGAGATACGCAGTATTTT.

The V gene is TRBV7-8, the J gene TRBJ2-2; perhaps TRBD2 as D (5 bases). V shed 10 bases and J shed 2 bases, with 17 bases lying between them. Germline-derived CDR1 and CDR2 are SGHVS and FQNEAQ. The CDR3 is 15 amino acids. The CDR3 DNA sequence: TGTGCCAACGGTGAGGTAGCGTCTAACACCGGGGAGCTGTTTTTT. Its protein is CANGEVASNTGELFF.

The chain joins TRBV7-8 to TRBJ2-7, with 11 bases identical to TRBD2. The CDR3 has 15 residues. Unmatched junction bases numbered 3, after V lost 3 bases and J lost 2 bases. The V gene's germline CDR1 is SGHVS and CDR2 FQNEAQ. The CDR3 region is CASSLILAGAYEQYF. In nucleotides, the CDR3 is TGTGCCAGCAGCTTGATACTAGCGGGAGCCTACGAGCAGTACTTC.

V usage is TRBV5-4 and J usage is TRBJ2-7; D is possibly TRBD1 (8 bases). CDR1 and CDR2 from the germline V gene are SGHNT and YYREEE (reference sequence). Trimming removed 3 bases at V and 13 bases at J, with 17 bases between. The CDR3 is made up of 12 amino acids. CDR3 residues: CASSSQGGVYYV. The DNA of the CDR3 is TGTGCCAGCAGCTCACAGGGGGGGGTATATTACGTC.

This rearrangement joins TRBV4-1 to TRBJ2-2, with 9 nucleotides matching TRBD2. This CDR3 spans 17 amino acids. The junction had 6 bases not matched to a gene; V was cut back by 1 base and J by 3 bases. Germline CDR1 and CDR2: MGHRA and YSYEKL. The CDR3 DNA reads as TGCGCCAGCAGCCAAGGTCGGGCTAGCGGGGACACCGGGGAGCTGTTTTTT. Protein: CASSQGRASGDTGELFF.

The V call is TRBV13, the J call TRBJ2-1, with 10 nucleotides matching TRBD1. Per the germline V gene, CDR1 is PRHDT and CDR2 is FYEKMQ (reference sequence). The CDR3 spans 17 residues. V trimming: 5 bases; J trimming: 0 bases; junction bases outside the gene matches: 7. DNA for the CDR3: TGTGCCAGCAGCCAGAGGGACAGGGGATACTCCTACAATGAGCAGTTCTTC. Amino acid sequence: CASSQRDRGYSYNEQFF.

V and J are TRBV7-3 and TRBJ2-3; 7 nucleotides agree with TRBD2. Germline trimming cut 4 bases from V and 1 base from J; bases unmatched to any gene: 5. Germline values: CDR1 SGHTA, CDR2 FQGTGA. This CDR3 comprises 15 residues. In DNA, the CDR3 is TGTGCCAGCAGCTGGGGGACTACAGGCACAGATACGCAGTATTTT. Amino acids: CASSWGTTGTDTQYF.

J is TRBJ2-5 and V is TRBV28; 9 bases map to TRBD2. V was pared by 3 bases and J by 2 bases, with 7 bases of the junction left unmatched. The germline V gene has CDR1 MDHEN and CDR2 SYDVKM. The CDR3 covers 16 residues. The CDR3 sequence is CASSFWASGNQETQYF. CDR3 coding DNA: TGTGCCAGCAGTTTTTGGGCTAGCGGGAATCAAGAGACCCAGTACTTC.

The rearrangement uses TRBV7-3 and TRBJ2-7; 9 bases agree with TRBD1. CDR1 is SGHTA and CDR2 is FQGTGA in the germline V gene. The junction had 16 bases not matched to a gene; V was cut back by 5 bases and J by 2 bases. The CDR3 covers 18 residues. CDR3 in amino acids: CASSEAGTGLRFPYEQYV. The CDR3, as DNA: TGTGCCAGCAGCGAGGCCGGGACAGGGCTCCGTTTTCCCTACGAGCAGTACGTC.

The rearrangement joins TRBV14 to TRBJ1-4; unclear D gene. Germline lookup yields CDR1 SGHDN and CDR2 FVKESK. V was trimmed by 2 bases and J by 7 bases, leaving 20 bases between them. The CDR3 has 17 amino acids. CDR3 sequence (DNA): TGTGCCAGCAGCCAATGGAGCGGGTTAAGTCACGGTGAAAAACTGTTTTTT. The encoded protein is CASSQWSGLSHGEKLFF.

V gene TRBV10-2 combines with J gene TRBJ1-1; a weak D match, TRBD1 (6 bases). This CDR3 region has 14 residues. Trimming removed 6 bases at V and 4 bases at J, with 15 bases between. The germline gives CDR1 WSHSY, CDR2 SAAADI. In DNA, the CDR3 is TGCGCCAGCAGCGGGACAAATGCGGGCACTGAAGCTTTCTTT. Translated, it gives CASSGTNAGTEAFF.

To note about this clone: The junction and the germline gene differ at one end; a read error may be behind it. The chain combines TRBV9 with TRBJ2-3, with a possible D match to TRBD2 (5 bases). There are 14 residues in the CDR3. Germline V gene data show CDR1 as SGDLS and CDR2 as YYNGEE. CDR3 coding DNA: TGTGCCAGCAGCGTAGGGGAGAGCACAGATACGCAGTGTTTT. As protein: CASSVGESTDTQCF.

V is TRBV6-5 and J is TRBJ2-7; 11 nucleotides agree with TRBD2. The germline CDR1 and CDR2 sequences are MNHEY and SVGAGI. With 5 bases clipped from V and 3 bases from J, the junction kept 6 bases outside the gene matches. CDR3 length equals 15 residues. CDR3 DNA sequence: TGTGCCAGCAGTCCTGGGACTAGCGGAGACTACGAGCAGTACGTC. Protein sequence: CASSPGTSGDYEQYV.

A single count supports this clone. V gene TRBV30 combines with J gene TRBJ1-5; no clear D gene. Between the trimmed V and J ends, which lost 0 bases and 3 bases, there was a span of 6 bases. Germline CDR1 GTSNPN, CDR2 SVGIG (reference sequence). The CDR3 has 13 amino acids. CDR3 in amino acids: CAWSVKHNQPQHF. The CDR3 DNA is TGTGCCTGGAGTGTAAAGCACAATCAGCCCCAGCATTTT.

The J gene is TRBJ1-5, the V gene TRBV30; 8 nucleotides align to TRBD1. With V trimmed by 1 base and J by 7 bases, 3 bases remained unmatched. The CDR3 extends over 13 amino acids. The V gene's germline CDR1 is GTSNPN and CDR2 SVGIG (reference sequence). In DNA, the CDR3 is TGTGCCTGGAGTGGACAGGGGCCACAGCCCCAGCATTTT. Its translation: CAWSGQGPQPQHF.

The chain combines TRBV7-6 with TRBJ1-2, with D possibly being TRBD1 (5 bases). The ends were cut back, 8 bases at V and 4 bases at J, with 14 bases in the middle. Germline CDR1 and CDR2: SGHVS and FNYEAQ. This CDR3 region has 13 residues. CDR3 in DNA: TGTGCCAGCGGACCGGACAACATCTATGGCTACACCTTC. Encoded protein: CASGPDNIYGYTF.

This clone has more than one count but fewer than ten. CDR3 region: CATSREWGQADTQYF. CDR3 bases: TGTGCCACCAGCAGAGAGTGGGGCCAGGCAGATACGCAGTATTTT. The chain links TRBV15 to TRBJ2-3, with a weak D call TRBD1 (5 bases). Germline V lookup: CDR1 LNHNV, CDR2 YYDKDF (reference sequence). V lost 0 bases and J lost 4, with 11 bases in between. CDR3 length equals 15 residues.

The chain joins TRBV5-1 to TRBJ2-7; 10 bases are shared with TRBD2. There are 18 residues in the CDR3. Losses at the gene ends were 0 bases for V and 3 bases for J; bases not matched to a gene: 12. Per germline, CDR1 SGHRS and CDR2 YFSETQ. The chain's CDR3 is CASSLGTGGTSGIYEQYF. The CDR3 coding sequence is TGCGCCAGCAGCTTGGGTACAGGGGGAACTAGCGGGATCTACGAGCAGTACTTC. The entire variable domain, with the rest obtained from reference TRBV5-1 and TRBJ2-7, is as follows: KAGVTQTPRYLIKTRGQQVTLSCSPISGHRSVSWYQQTPGQGLQFLFEYFSETQRNKGNFPGRFSGRQFSNSRSEMNVSTLELGDSALYLCASSLGTGGTSGIYEQYFGPGTRLTVT.

The genes are TRBV5-2 and TRBJ2-2; whether TRBD2, the table's D call, matches the DNA was not checked. TRBV5-2 is deemed a pseudogene. The CDR3 is made up of 24 amino acids. The CDR3: CASNYPREAGTSGRRKTNTGELFF. In nucleotides, the CDR3 is TGTGCCAGCAACTACCCTCGTGAGGCAGGAACTAGCGGGAGGAGAAAAACGAACACCGGGGAGCTGTTTTTT.

This chain links TRBV15 with TRBJ2-1, with TRBD2 identical over 10 bases. The CDR3 has 16 amino acids. J was trimmed by 0 bases and V by 2 bases; bases with no gene match: 1. Germline CDR1 reads LNHNV; CDR2 reads YYDKDF (reference sequence). DNA of the CDR3: TGTGCCACCAGCAGACAGCGGGAGGGCTCCTACAATGAGCAGTTCTTC. It encodes CATSRQREGSYNEQFF.

V is TRBV28 and J is TRBJ1-1, with 10 bases identical to TRBD1. CDR3 length equals 13 residues. The ends lost 7 bases at V and 5 bases at J; junction bases unmatched: 4. Germline lookup yields CDR1 MDHEN and CDR2 SYDVKM. The CDR3 loop is CASIDRGRTEAFF. The CDR3 region has the DNA TGTGCCAGCATAGACAGGGGGCGAACTGAAGCTTTCTTT.

This clone was counted a few times. The chain is built from TRBV13 and TRBJ2-6; D might be TRBD1 (7 bases). The CDR3 is made up of 16 amino acids. V was cut by 3 bases and J by 3 bases, with 12 bases left in between. From germline, CDR1 is PRHDT and CDR2 FYEKMQ (reference sequence). CDR3 DNA: TGTGCCAGCAGCTTGGGGGGACAGTTTGGGGCCAACGTCCTGACTTTC. Translating gives CASSLGGQFGANVLTF.

The V and J genes are TRBV18 and TRBJ1-5; D is unclear. CDR1 is KGHSH, CDR2 LQKENI, per germline. The CDR3 loop spans 13 amino acids. V lost 4 bases and J 0 bases, leaving 4 bases between the germline ends. The CDR3 nucleotides are TGTGCCAGCTCACGAGGTAGCAATCAGCCCCAGCATTTT. Amino acids: CASSRGSNQPQHF.

In its sample, this clone was seen a few times. V usage is TRBV19 and J usage is TRBJ1-4, with 8 bases matching TRBD1. This CDR3 has 15 residues. Germline V gives CDR1 LNHDA, CDR2 SQIVND (reference sequence). The ends lost 5 bases at V and 10 bases at J; junction bases unmatched: 12. The CDR3 spells CASSADSTGAGKLFF. CDR3 DNA: TGTGCCAGTAGTGCCGATTCGACAGGGGCGGGAAAACTGTTTTTT. The full variable domain, with the rest looked up from reference TRBV19 and TRBJ1-4, is DGGITQSPKYLFRKEGQNVTLSCEQNLNHDAMYWYRQDPGQGLRLIYYSQIVNDFQKGDIAEGYSVSREKKESFPLTVTSAQKNPTAFYLCASSADSTGAGKLFFGSGTQLSVL.

The chain joins TRBV10-3 to TRBJ2-1; TRBD2 matches at 10 bases. Germline assignment: CDR1 ENHRY and CDR2 SYGVKD. The V and J ends lost 2 bases and 7 bases, in that order; junction bases with no gene match: 8. This CDR3 comprises 16 residues. DNA of the CDR3: TGTGCCATCAGTGAGAAGCTAGCGGGAGTGTTGAATGAGCAGTTCTTC. Translated, it gives CAISEKLAGVLNEQFF.

J is TRBJ2-5 and V is TRBV11-2; a weak D match, TRBD2 (6 bases). This CDR3 contains 14 residues. The V gene lost 1 base and the J gene lost 2 bases, with 8 bases spanning the gap. CDR1 is SGHAT and CDR2 is FQNNGV in the germline V gene. CDR3 in amino acids: CASSLVAVQETQYF. The DNA for the CDR3 is TGTGCCAGCAGCTTAGTAGCGGTACAAGAGACCCAGTACTTC.

The chain joins TRBV28 to TRBJ1-2; perhaps TRBD1 as D (5 bases). The CDR3 contains 13 residues. The germline V and J ends were trimmed by 10 bases and 4 bases, with 16 bases remaining between them. In germline, CDR1 is MDHEN, CDR2 SYDVKM. Here the CDR3 DNA reads TGTGCCACGCTAAGTAGGGGTAGCTATGGCTACACCTTC. Protein sequence: CATLSRGSYGYTF.